The 19 T cell receptor beta chains below were found in one sample sequenced in a study of shared clonotypes between healthy human individuals. The protocol was immunoSEQ multiplex PCR, while the TCRdb copy is restricted to in-frame clones and leaves out a portion. The sample lists some 500,000 clones, around 80% occurring once. Input material: PBMCs. Receptors were obtained from a woman aged 40 to 50 in good health. Some clones in this sample may be carry-over from other donors' samples.

The rearrangement joins TRBV5-4 to TRBJ2-5, with a possible D match to TRBD2 (5 bases). Looked up from germline, CDR1 is SGHNT and CDR2 is YYREEE (reference sequence). Trimming shortened V by 4 bases and J by 0 bases, and 10 bases separated the two germline ends. The CDR3 is 14 amino acids. This CDR3 reads CASSTPGYQETQYF. The CDR3, as DNA: TGTGCCAGCAGCACTCCGGGGTACCAAGAGACCCAGTACTTC.

V and J are TRBV28 and TRBJ1-2; TRBD1 is a possible D gene (5 bases). The CDR3 spans 12 residues. V lost 2 bases and J lost 5, with 6 bases in between. In germline, CDR1 is MDHEN, CDR2 SYDVKM. The CDR3, as DNA: TGTGCCAGCAGTTTAGAGGGGTATGGCTACACCTTC. It encodes CASSLEGYGYTF.

The chain has TRBV19 and TRBJ2-2; D gene uncertain. CDR1 LNHDA and CDR2 SQIVND come from the germline V gene (reference sequence). CDR3 length: 14 amino acids. Trimming stripped 3 bases from V and 0 bases from J, with 5 bases between. This CDR3 reads CASSMRTNTGELFF. The CDR3 DNA reads as TGTGCCAGTAGTATGAGGACGAACACCGGGGAGCTGTTTTTT. Full variable domain (rest looked up from reference TRBV19 and TRBJ2-2): DGGITQSPKYLFRKEGQNVTLSCEQNLNHDAMYWYRQDPGQGLRLIYYSQIVNDFQKGDIAEGYSVSREKKESFPLTVTSAQKNPTAFYLCASSMRTNTGELFFGEGSRLTVL.

This clone showed up just a few times. The rearrangement uses TRBV7-6 and TRBJ2-7, with TRBD2 as a possible D gene (6 bases). The CDR3 consists of 14 residues. Germline V gene sequence: CDR1 SGHVS, CDR2 FNYEAQ. With 4 bases removed from V and 7 bases from J, the gap between germline ends came to 17 bases. In DNA form, the CDR3 reads TGTGCCAGCAGCTCTAACCGCGGGGCTGGGGAGCAGTACTTC. Its translation is CASSSNRGAGEQYF.

The gene calls are TRBV10-3 and TRBJ2-1; 11 nucleotides line up with TRBD1. Germline trimming cut 6 bases from V and 6 bases from J; bases unmatched to any gene: 10. Per germline, CDR1 ENHRY and CDR2 SYGVKD. This CDR3 spans 16 amino acids. CDR3 in amino acids: CAIRSGGTGGGNEQFF. CDR3 DNA sequence: TGTGCCATCAGGTCCGGGGGGACAGGGGGTGGCAATGAGCAGTTCTTC.

This clone was observed a single time. This rearrangement joins TRBV2 to TRBJ2-3, with no clear D. V was cut by 4 bases and J by 4 bases, with 12 bases left in between. CDR1 and CDR2 from the germline V gene are SNHLY and FYNNEI. The CDR3 contains 14 residues. In DNA, the CDR3 is TGTGCCAGCAGTGCTGGGCGTGCCTCAGATACGCAGTATTTT. This codes for CASSAGRASDTQYF.

The count of this clone is one. This sequence joins TRBV18 and TRBJ2-7, with 7 bases aligning to TRBD2. The CDR3 covers 14 residues. Germline V lookup: CDR1 KGHSH, CDR2 LQKENI. With 3 bases clipped from V and 3 bases from J, the junction kept 5 bases outside the gene matches. DNA for the CDR3: TGTGCCAGCTCACCCAGCGGGATCCACTACGAGCAGTACTTC. Translated: CASSPSGIHYEQYF.

The rearrangement joins TRBV15 to TRBJ2-7; D assignment may be TRBD1 or TRBD2 (5 bases each). Trimming pared 0 bases from V and 4 bases from J, leaving 7 bases between. Germline CDR1 reads LNHNV; CDR2 reads YYDKDF (reference sequence). The CDR3 loop spans 13 amino acids. The CDR3 here is CATSRDWGYEQYF. CDR3 nucleotides: TGTGCCACCAGCAGAGATTGGGGGTACGAGCAGTACTTC.

A few counts support this clone. This CDR3 is also generated by other DNA sequences in the sample. J is TRBJ2-3 and V is TRBV9; D is perhaps TRBD2 (6 bases). V lost 0 bases, J lost 4 bases, and 9 bases lay in between. The V gene's germline CDR1 is SGDLS and CDR2 YYNGEE. The CDR3 is 14 residues long. CDR3 nucleotides: TGTGCCAGCAGCGTAGGCGGGAACTCAGATACGCAGTATTTT. This encodes CASSVGGNSDTQYF.

The chain couples TRBV18 to TRBJ2-6, with 7 bases matching TRBD1. The CDR3 runs to 15 residues. Per the germline V gene, CDR1 is KGHSH and CDR2 is LQKENI. Trimming at V came to 4 bases and at J to 2 bases, leaving 2 bases not matched to a gene. The CDR3 region is CASSLDRAGANVLTF. The CDR3 DNA reads TGTGCCAGCTCACTCGACAGGGCTGGGGCCAACGTCCTGACTTTC.

The rearrangement uses TRBV7-6 and TRBJ2-5, with D possibly TRBD2 on 5 matching bases. Looked up from germline, CDR1 is SGHVS and CDR2 is FNYEAQ. The CDR3 extends over 13 amino acids. V shed 2 bases and J shed 2 bases, with 6 bases lying between them. CDR3 amino acids: CASSLQRQETQYF. The CDR3 DNA follows: TGTGCCAGCAGCTTACAGCGGCAAGAGACCCAGTACTTC.

As to this clone: The sample contains more than one DNA sequence encoding this CDR3. This sequence joins TRBV28 and TRBJ1-5; possibly TRBD1 for D (6 bases). V lost 3 bases, J lost 1 base, and 10 bases lay in between. Germline CDR1 reads MDHEN; CDR2 reads SYDVKM. CDR3 size: 15 residues. CDR3 sequence reads: CASSLGGGSNQPQHF. Written as DNA, the CDR3 is TGTGCCAGCAGTTTGGGGGGCGGGAGCAATCAGCCCCAGCATTTT.

The chain uses TRBV18 and TRBJ1-3, with D possibly matching TRBD1 (6 bases). Germline CDR1 reads KGHSH; CDR2 reads LQKENI. CDR3 length equals 16 residues. V lost 2 bases and J 0 bases, leaving 11 bases between the germline ends. The CDR3 DNA follows: TGTGCCAGCTCACCAATCGGACAGAACTCTGGAAACACCATATATTTT. It specifies CASSPIGQNSGNTIYF.

The chain joins TRBV11-2 to TRBJ2-7, with TRBD2 matching 10 bases. This CDR3 is 16 amino acids long. Trimming removed 1 base from V and 5 bases from J; junction bases left unmatched: 8. Looked up from germline, CDR1 is SGHAT and CDR2 is FQNNGV. The CDR3 is CASSLVSGRAMDEQYF. The DNA of the CDR3 is TGTGCCAGCAGCTTAGTAAGCGGGAGGGCCATGGACGAGCAGTACTTC.

For this clone: With a far larger clone one base away, a read error is the likely cause. The rearrangement uses TRBV7-3 and TRBJ2-2; 7 nucleotides line up with TRBD1. There are 15 residues in the CDR3. The V gene's germline CDR1 is SGHTA and CDR2 FQGTGA. CDR3 nucleotide sequence: TGTGCCAGCAGCTTAGGGGACAGAAACACCGTGGAGCTGTTTTTT. Its protein is CASSLGDRNTVELFF.

This chain links TRBV7-9 with TRBJ2-1; unclear D gene. V was trimmed by 2 bases and J by 4 bases, leaving 6 bases between them. Germline V gene data show CDR1 as SEHNR and CDR2 as FQNEAQ (reference sequence). The CDR3 loop spans 13 amino acids. CDR3: CASSLNGYNEQFF. CDR3 in DNA: TGTGCCAGCAGCTTAAACGGTTACAATGAGCAGTTCTTC.

CDR3 residues: CASSSSDRGRETQYF. DNA of the CDR3: TGTGCCAGCAGCTCGTCGGACAGGGGAAGGGAGACCCAGTACTTC. The chain links TRBV5-4 to TRBJ2-5; TRBD1 matches 9 bases. Germline values: CDR1 SGHNT, CDR2 YYREEE (reference sequence). V lost 3 bases to trimming and J lost 5 bases; unmatched junction nucleotides: 8. The length of the CDR3 is 15 residues. Together with reference TRBV5-4 and TRBJ2-5, the CDR3 gives the full variable domain: ETGVTQSPTHLIKTRGQQVTLRCSSQSGHNTVSWYQQALGQGPQFIFQYYREEENGRGNFPPRFSGLQFPNYSSELNVNALELDDSALYLCASSSSDRGRETQYFGPGTRLLVL.

Of note for this clone: The sample contains more than one DNA sequence encoding this CDR3. The chain recombines TRBV4-3 with TRBJ1-2; tentatively, D is TRBD1 (5 bases). CDR1 and CDR2 from the germline V gene are LGHNA and YSLEER. This CDR3 spans 13 amino acids. V was clipped by 4 bases and J by 4 bases, with 10 bases between them. CDR3 nucleotides: TGCGCCAGCAGCCCCGCGACAGCCTATGGCTACACCTTC. Its protein product is CASSPATAYGYTF.

The V gene is TRBV28, the J gene TRBJ1-5; D remains ambiguous. V was pared by 3 bases and J by 0 bases, with 18 bases between. Germline V gene data show CDR1 as MDHEN and CDR2 as SYDVKM. This CDR3 has 18 amino acids. CDR3 coding DNA: TGTGCCAGCAGTTTTTACAGCCACGACGTTTATAGCAATCAGCCCCAGCATTTT. It encodes CASSFYSHDVYSNQPQHF.